The T cell receptor beta chain under discussion was sequenced for a study of PD-1 blockade in classical Hodgkin lymphoma (dated by TCRdb to the early 2020s). With regard to the full study: Nivolumab dosing was 3 mg/kg intravenously every 2 weeks, continuing until either disease progression or unacceptable toxicity. The study used TCR beta sequencing and CyTOF to define a peripheral blood immune signature of response to PD-1 blockade in classical Hodgkin lymphoma. Overall study outcomes, separate from this receptor: The study was restricted to a single clinical trial cohort, and the causes of repertoire differences, possibly disease activity or prior therapy, were left undefined. A significant rise by C4D1 was seen in CD4+ but not CD8+ TCR diversity (p=0.0027 vs p=0.16), with the rise being most apparent in complete responders (p=0.02). Patients starting nivolumab less than 1 year after ASCT had lower diversity and were excluded from later analyses to avoid confounding by immune reconstitution. Trial patients with a complete response had baseline diversity similar to that of newly diagnosed patients, while partial responders and progressors had significantly lower diversity. Baseline TCR diversity was reported as lower in newly diagnosed patients than in healthy donors, and lower still in relapsed/refractory patients.

What this sample's time point label stands for: cycle 4 day 1 (C4D1), after more than five weeks of nivolumab. Every trial patient had relapsed after autologous stem cell transplantation, and cohorts A, B and C differed in prior brentuximab vedotin exposure. A total of fewer than 70 patients with relapsed/refractory classical Hodgkin lymphoma made up the trial cohort, and each patient's best overall response was complete response, partial response or progressive disease. In the multi-cohort phase II CheckMate 205 trial, trial patients received single-agent nivolumab. An independent review committee assessed best overall response by applying the 2007 International Working Group response criteria. Trial PBMCs were collected immediately before nivolumab initiation (C1D1) and during therapy at cycle 2 day 1 and cycle 4 day 1. After peripheral blood was drawn into 8 mL Vacutainer Cell Preparation Tubes, PBMCs were isolated by centrifugation and then cryopreserved.

Genomic DNA was isolated using the Qiagen DNeasy kit from unsorted PBMCs as well as from negatively selected CD4+ and CD8+ fractions. TCR beta CDR3 regions were amplified by immunoSEQ multiplex PCR using primers annealing to V and J segments. A synthetic immune receptor repertoire was used to minimize amplification bias, and any residual bias was removed computationally once sequencing was done. Turning to the authors' computational methods: Repertoire diversity was quantified as the Shannon entropy index using custom Python scripts. Unsorted, CD4+ and CD8+ repertoires were analyzed separately, except for combined analyses in which CD4+ and CD8+ sequences were merged in silico. A clone counted as expanded when the clone's frequency after treatment rose at least 2-fold relative to C1D1, and clones undetected at baseline were given a pseudocount of 0.5. Clones with 0 or 1 copy at C1D1 were classified as singleton clones, and clones with 2 or more copies were classified as non-singleton clones. Clones expanded in unsorted samples were annotated as CD4+, CD8+ or unknown by matching protein sequences in sorted samples from the same patient. Diversity changes from C1D1 to C4D1 were tested in paired samples using Wilcoxon tests. Not all clones reach the TCRdb copy of this immuneACCESS table, which keeps in-frame sequences only. Checked studies attribute under half of the gap to unresolved V genes and leave the rest unexplained. The V and J calls and the clone size are those of that table, but D and trimming were determined from the DNA. This sample gives almost 20,000 clones in total; approximately 80% of them show up just once. The ten largest clones represent around 40% of the sample.

As for this clone: The antigen this receptor binds is unknown. Within one base of it there is no much larger clone, and no base qualities were kept.

Trimming accounts for 4 bases at V and 4 bases at J, while the number of junction bases matched to no gene is 4. The CDR3 starts with the cysteine, ends with the phenylalanine, and has 13 residues. The retained sequence is limited to the CDR3, 39 bases, with the frame set at the first base. CDR1 and CDR2 (SQVTM, ANQGSEA) derive from the germline V gene. The sequences come from peripheral blood mononuclear cells (PBMCs), collected before the fourth cycle of nivolumab. The TCR originated in a human donor with classical Hodgkin lymphoma. The chain is made from TRBV29-1 and TRBJ2-7; 10 middle bases align to TRBD1. The CDR3 is CSVGQGARYEQYF. At the DNA level, the sequence is TGCAGCGTTGGACAGGGGGCGCGGTACGAGCAGTACTTC.